The sample holds a few counts of the clone carrying this T cell receptor beta chain. Each diagnosis was grounded in clinical symptoms, serum thyroxine and TRAb, thyroid ultrasound, and orbital computed tomography. Regions amplified from RNA transcripts were the TCR beta CDR3 regions. The TCR CDR3 was amplified in a first-round RT-PCR using the HTBI primer set. TCRdb reprocessed the multiplex PCR reads via MiXCR and lists one record per CDR3 protein. The data show approximately 700,000 distinct CDR3 sequences, 40% to 55% seen once. Looked up from germline, CDR1 is SQVTM and CDR2 is ANQGSEA. Trimming took 4 bases from V and 6 from J, leaving 16 bases between them. The CDR3 sequence is 13 residues long. This entry is derived from a study of T cells in Graves' hyperthyroidism and ophthalmopathy.

The sequence derives from an adult man with Graves' disease, either hyperthyroidism or ophthalmopathy (not recorded which). The sequencing input was peripheral blood or thyroid tissue (not recorded which). J is TRBJ2-7 and V is TRBV29-1, with D perhaps being TRBD1 or TRBD2 (6 bases each). The CDR3 nucleotides are TGCAGCGTTGGGAAGGGGGGAAACTCCGAGCAGTACTTC. This sequence encodes CSVGKGGNSEQYF.